These 26 T cell receptor beta chains came from one sample sequenced in a study of T-cell memory formation after mild COVID-19. TCRdb re-derived calls from the 5' RACE reads in MiXCR, one entry per CDR3 protein. The table lists some 310,000 distinct CDR3 sequences, 20% to 25% of them singletons. The sample comprised PBMCs or a T cell subset sorted from them (not recorded which). These receptors were obtained from a man between 18 and 29 years old who had mild COVID-19 (a few samples of this study predate the infection). Cell type and time point are not known.

This clonotype was recorded many times. This chain uses TRBV5-1 with TRBJ2-7, with D perhaps TRBD1 or TRBD2 (5 bases each). The CDR3 is 15 amino acids. In germline, CDR1 is SGHRS, CDR2 YFSETQ. V lost 3 bases, J lost 0 bases, and 13 bases lay in between. The CDR3 is CASSWDGSSSYEQYV. CDR3 in DNA: TGCGCCAGCAGCTGGGACGGATCTAGCTCCTACGAGCAGTACGTC.

The chain is built from TRBV21-1 and TRBJ2-6; TRBD2 is the table's D call and was not checked against the DNA. TRBV21-1 is annotated as a pseudogene. CDR3 size: 18 residues. This CDR3 is CASSKTSGGNSGANVLTF. The CDR3, as DNA: TGTGCCAGCAGCAAAACTAGCGGGGGGAACTCTGGGGCCAACGTCCTGACTTTC.

This clonotype was seen at least ten times. The chain combines TRBV4-3 with TRBJ1-1; maybe TRBD1 (6 bases). CDR1 LGHNA and CDR2 YSLEER come from the germline V gene. The CDR3 is 14 residues long. Trimming removed 0 bases at V and 7 bases at J, with 12 bases between. CDR3 sequence reads: CASSQDRGADEAFF. Written as DNA, the CDR3 is TGCGCCAGCAGCCAAGATAGGGGGGCAGATGAAGCTTTCTTT.

This clonotype showed up just a few times. This chain joins TRBV6-2 or TRBV6-3 and TRBJ2-7; the match to TRBD2 covers 9 bases. Germline V gene lookup returns CDR1 MNHEY and CDR2 SVGEGT. This CDR3 is built from 12 residues. The V segment lost 9 bases and the J segment 5 bases; nucleotides outside the gene matches: 5. The CDR3 coding sequence is TGTGCCAGTGCGGGGGGGGGCCACGAGCAGTACGTC. It translates to CASAGGGHEQYV.

The genes are TRBV29-1 and TRBJ2-1; D is undetermined. The V and J ends lost 4 bases and 5 bases respectively, with 6 bases between them. Germline lookup yields CDR1 SQVTM and CDR2 ANQGSEA. This CDR3 is 11 amino acids long. CDR3 residues: CSVVAHNEQFF. DNA of the CDR3: TGCAGCGTTGTTGCCCACAATGAGCAGTTCTTC.

This chain connects TRBV7-2 to TRBJ1-1, with 9 bases identical to TRBD1. In germline, CDR1 is SGHTA, CDR2 FQGNSA. The CDR3 is 15 residues long. The V gene end was trimmed by 3 bases and the J gene end by 5 bases; junction bases not matched to a gene: 7. CDR3 sequence reads: CASSLDRGDWTEAFF. For the CDR3, the DNA is TGTGCCAGCAGCTTGGACAGGGGAGATTGGACTGAAGCTTTCTTT.

This clonotype was recorded a few times. This chain uses TRBV12-3 or TRBV12-4 with TRBJ2-1, with TRBD1 matching 8 bases. CDR3 length equals 15 residues. Trimming took 5 bases from V and 2 from J; bases not matched to a gene: 5. The CDR3 loop is CASSPGQGTYNEQFF. The CDR3 DNA sequence: TGTGCCAGCAGTCCTGGACAGGGAACCTACAATGAGCAGTTCTTC.

V gene TRBV6-1 combines with J gene TRBJ1-5; D ambiguous. The germline V and J ends were trimmed by 2 bases and 7 bases, with 12 bases remaining between them. The CDR3 covers 14 residues. Germline V gene sequence: CDR1 MNHNS, CDR2 SASEGT. The CDR3 DNA is TGTGCCAGCAGTGAACTGGAGGGTCGGCAGCCCCAGCATTTT. It yields the protein CASSELEGRQPQHF.

The rearrangement links TRBV24-1 to TRBJ2-1; D ambiguous. The CDR3 length is 16 residues. Germline assignment: CDR1 KGHDR and CDR2 SFDVKD. Trimming removed 3 bases at V and 3 bases at J, with 14 bases between. The CDR3, as DNA: TGTGCCACCAGTGATGCCCACGGATTCCGCTACAATGAGCAGTTCTTC. It is translated as CATSDAHGFRYNEQFF.

This clonotype was seen a handful of times. The CDR3 sequence is CASSPGGGGGPSYEQYV. The CDR3 DNA sequence: TGTGCCAGCAGCCCCGGGGGGGGCGGGGGGCCATCCTACGAGCAGTACGTC. The V gene is TRBV7-4, the J gene TRBJ2-7; TRBD2 agrees at 8 bases. CDR1 and CDR2 (germline): SGHVT, SQSDAQ. This CDR3 contains 17 residues. Trimming took 5 bases from V and 1 from J; bases not matched to a gene: 13.

This clonotype turned up a few times. The gene calls are TRBV6-2 or TRBV6-3 and TRBJ2-5; no firm D call. CDR3 length: 13 residues. V was shortened by 6 bases and J by 7 bases, with 15 bases between the two germline ends. Germline CDR1 and CDR2: MNHEY and SVGEGT. In DNA form, the CDR3 reads TGTGCCAGCAGCTCCGAAGTACGCGGGACCCAGTACTTC. Translating it yields CASSSEVRGTQYF.

The CDR3 DNA reads TGTGCCAGCACGCGAACTAGCGGGGGGGCGATCGGGGAGCTGTTTTTT. Translating gives CASTRTSGGAIGELFF. The V and J genes are TRBV12-3 or TRBV12-4 and TRBJ2-2; 13 nucleotides match TRBD2. With V trimmed by 7 bases and J by 7 bases, 9 bases remained unmatched. The CDR3 is 16 amino acids.

The V call is TRBV2, the J call TRBJ2-3; 11 bases line up with TRBD2. The germline V gene encodes CDR1 SNHLY and CDR2 FYNNEI. The J segment lost 8 bases and the V segment lost 1 base, leaving 17 bases of the junction unmatched. The CDR3 spans 19 residues. In DNA form, the CDR3 reads TGTGCCAGCAGTGAAGGGACTAGCGGGCTACCCACACCCTGGGGTACGCAGTATTTT. Translated: CASSEGTSGLPTPWGTQYF.

The V gene is TRBV25-1, the J gene TRBJ2-3, with 10 bases aligning to TRBD1. J gave up 4 bases and V 3 bases, and 4 bases lay outside the gene matches. CDR3 size: 15 residues. The germline V gene has CDR1 MGHDK and CDR2 SYGVNS. CDR3 sequence: CASSDDRGRSDTQYF. For the CDR3, the DNA is TGTGCCAGCAGTGACGACAGGGGGCGGTCAGATACGCAGTATTTT.

The rearrangement uses TRBV7-3 and TRBJ2-1; 12 nucleotides align to TRBD1. The CDR3 runs 16 residues. J gave up 6 bases and V 5 bases, and 8 bases lay outside the gene matches. The germline gives CDR1 SGHTA, CDR2 FQGTGA. Here the CDR3 DNA reads TGTGCCAGCAGCGTACACGGGACAGGGGGCCCCAATGAGCAGTTCTTC. This sequence encodes CASSVHGTGGPNEQFF.

The chain is built from TRBV2 and TRBJ1-1; possible D gene TRBD1, 6 bases. Per germline, CDR1 SNHLY and CDR2 FYNNEI. Between the trimmed V and J ends, which lost 7 bases and 6 bases, there was a span of 15 bases. This CDR3 is 13 amino acids long. The CDR3 sequence: CASNPQGWAEAFF. As DNA, the CDR3 is TGTGCCAGCAACCCACAGGGATGGGCTGAAGCTTTCTTT.

The chain recombines TRBV15 with TRBJ2-5; D is perhaps TRBD1 (5 bases). V lost 7 bases to trimming and J lost 4 bases, with 22 bases between them. From germline, CDR1 is LNHNV and CDR2 YYDKDF (reference sequence). This CDR3 is built from 16 residues. In nucleotides, the CDR3 is TGTGCCACCACCTTCTTAAGGGGCGAGATCGGAGAGACCCAGTACTTC. Its protein product is CATTFLRGEIGETQYF.

A few counts support this clonotype. The genes are TRBV13 and TRBJ2-7; 7 nucleotides align to TRBD2. Unmatched junction bases numbered 4, after V lost 2 bases and J lost 6 bases. Per germline, CDR1 PRHDT and CDR2 FYEKMQ (reference sequence). The CDR3 contains 13 residues. The CDR3 loop reads CASSLRLASEQYF. In DNA, the CDR3 is TGTGCCAGCAGCTTAAGACTAGCTAGCGAGCAGTACTTC.

The rearrangement joins TRBV5-1 to TRBJ1-2; no firm D call. The CDR3 is 14 amino acids. V lost 5 bases, J lost 1 base, and 12 bases lay in between. Germline CDR1 reads SGHRS; CDR2 reads YFSETQ. The CDR3 nucleotides are TGCGCCAGCAGGCTAGAGCGCCTTAACTATGGCTACACCTTC. Protein: CASRLERLNYGYTF.

Only a few counts were recorded for this clonotype. The V gene is TRBV6-2 or TRBV6-3, the J gene TRBJ2-1; D tentatively fits TRBD1 or TRBD2 (5 bases each). Trimming shortened V by 7 bases and J by 4 bases, and 23 bases separated the two germline ends. Germline CDR1 and CDR2: MNHEY and SVGEGT. The CDR3 loop spans 17 amino acids. This chain's CDR3 is CASNPVPGPSLYNEQFF. Here the CDR3 DNA reads TGTGCCAGCAATCCGGTCCCGGGACCCTCCTTGTACAATGAGCAGTTCTTC.

This clonotype was observed a few times. CDR3 nucleotide sequence: TGTGCCAGCAGACGAACTAGCGGGGGGGCCGGGGAGCTGTTTTTT. Its translation is CASRRTSGGAGELFF. The chain links TRBV11-2 to TRBJ2-2, with TRBD2 matching over 13 bases. The CDR3 covers 15 residues. Germline CDR1 SGHAT, CDR2 FQNNGV. V shed 6 bases, J shed 6 bases, and the junction held 4 bases outside the gene matches.

The rearrangement uses TRBV7-9 and TRBJ2-1; D is perhaps TRBD2 (5 bases). The CDR3 has 16 amino acids. Between the trimmed V and J ends, which lost 5 bases and 0 bases, there was a span of 14 bases. Germline-derived CDR1 and CDR2 are SEHNR and FQNEAQ (reference sequence). CDR3 nucleotides: TGTGCCAGCAGCCCCGGACGCGGACTCTCCTACAATGAGCAGTTCTTC. Its translation is CASSPGRGLSYNEQFF.

This clonotype was seen more than once but under ten times. The chain combines TRBV4-3 with TRBJ2-3, with 8 bases matching TRBD2. Germline CDR1 and CDR2: LGHNA and YSLEER. J was trimmed by 2 bases and V by 1 base; bases with no gene match: 5. This CDR3 contains 16 residues. The CDR3 DNA is TGCGCCAGCAGCCAAGGGCTAGCGGGTTCCACAGATACGCAGTATTTT. Protein: CASSQGLAGSTDTQYF.

The rearrangement joins TRBV4-1 to TRBJ1-2, with 8 bases that match TRBD1. Trimming removed 7 bases from V and 1 base from J; junction bases left unmatched: 2. In germline, CDR1 is MGHRA, CDR2 YSYEKL. The CDR3 length is 13 residues. CDR3: CASTGQGNYGYTF. CDR3 nucleotide sequence: TGCGCCAGCACCGGACAGGGTAACTATGGCTACACCTTC.

This clonotype occurred a few times. The CDR3 coding sequence is TGTGCCAGCAGTTATAAGGCCTACTTAAACACTGAAGCTTTCTTT. Translating gives CASSYKAYLNTEAFF. The chain couples TRBV6-5 to TRBJ1-1; no definite D call. V was clipped by 3 bases and J by 2 bases, with 13 bases between them. The CDR3 runs 15 residues. The germline V gene has CDR1 MNHEY and CDR2 SVGAGI.

In nucleotides, the CDR3 is TGTGCCAGCAGCTTACTCCACACCTCCACAGATACGCAGTATTTT. Encoded protein: CASSLLHTSTDTQYF. The genes are TRBV7-2 and TRBJ2-3; D not resolved. The CDR3 is 15 amino acids. V shed 2 bases and J shed 2 bases, with 11 bases lying between them. Germline assignment: CDR1 SGHTA and CDR2 FQGNSA.